These T cell receptor beta chains were read from a single sample in a study of a mutant IDH1 vaccine in newly diagnosed glioma. Data came from immunoSEQ multiplex PCR; TCRdb stores just in-frame clones and leaves some out. Among 60,000 to 70,000 clones listed, about four fifths were seen once. Their target antigens are unknown. The starting material was PBMCs, obtained from a glioma patient whose treatment included an IDH1 peptide vaccine. The receptor source for this set is a man younger than 45 with glioma. The CDR3 runs from the conserved cysteine through the conserved F or W. The D gene is left open where the match is weak. For some rows the clone size is stated as once, few or many, or as a class when expanded; others skip it.

d_gene,abundance,v_gene,j_gene,CDR3nt,CDR3aa
-,-,TRBV19,TRBJ2-3,TGTGCCAGTAGTATAGGGTCAGGAGGCACAGATACGCAGTATTTT,CASSIGSGGTDTQYF
-,-,TRBV18,TRBJ2-5,TGTGCCAGCTCACCCCAGGGTGAAAAGACCCAGTACTTC,CASSPQGEKTQYF
TRBD1,once,TRBV7-9,TRBJ2-2,TGTGCCAGCAGCCTCCCGATGGATGGGACAGATAACACCGGGGAGCTGTTTTTT,CASSLPMDGTDNTGELFF
-,-,TRBV19,TRBJ2-7,TGTGCCAGTAGTCTTGTTTCCAGGGCCGCCTACGAGCAGTACTTC,CASSLVSRAAYEQYF
-,-,TRBV6-1,TRBJ1-1,TGTGCCAGCAGTGAATTGTGGGGGCGAGGGGGAGCTTTCTTT,CASSELWGRGGAFF
-,-,TRBV4-1,TRBJ2-5,TGCGCCAGCAGCCAAGATCGAAGCAGAGAGACCCAGTACTTC,CASSQDRSRETQYF
TRBD1,once,TRBV6-6,TRBJ1-2,TGTGCCACCTCTAGGACAGGAGACTACACCTTC,CATSRTGDYTF
-,few,TRBV10-3,TRBJ1-3,TGTGCCATCAGTGAGGCGACAGACTCTGGAAACACCATATATTTT,CAISEATDSGNTIYF
-,-,TRBV7-9,TRBJ2-5,TGTGCCAGCAGCTCACGAAGGGGTATCGGTCGGGAACAAGAGACCCAGTACTTC,CASSSRRGIGREQETQYF
-,-,TRBV19,TRBJ2-3,TGTGCCAGTAGCGTTCTCGGCCCGACAGCCACAGATACGCAGTATTTT,CASSVLGPTATDTQYF
-,-,TRBV10-1,TRBJ2-4,TGCGCCAGCAGCCCCGGGACCAGAGGAATTCAGTACTTC,CASSPGTRGIQYF
-,-,TRBV4-1,TRBJ1-1,TGCGCCAGCAGCCAATTTCCCGCAGGGCCTAACACTGAAGCTTTCTTT,CASSQFPAGPNTEAFF
TRBD2,-,TRBV28,TRBJ2-2,TGTGCCAGCAGTTCGACGCGGGACTACCTGAGGGGGGAGCTGTTTTTT,CASSSTRDYLRGELFF
-,few,TRBV27,TRBJ1-1,TGTGCCAGCAGTTTACGAGGGCTGAACACTGAAGCTTTCTTT,CASSLRGLNTEAFF
TRBD1,-,TRBV6-1,TRBJ1-6,TGTGCCAGCAGGGACAGGATGGGTTCACCCCTCCACTTT,CASRDRMGSPLHF
-,-,TRBV9,TRBJ2-7,TGTGCCAGCAGCGGGCAGGGTAACCCCTACGAGCAGTACTTC,CASSGQGNPYEQYF
TRBD2,-,TRBV30,TRBJ2-7,TGTGCCTGGAGTCCCCGCTATGGGAGCGGGGGGTCCCCTCGGAACTACGAGCAGTACTTC,CAWSPRYGSGGSPRNYEQYF
TRBD1,-,TRBV19,TRBJ2-7,TGTGCCAGTAGTAACCAACGACCGGGACAGGGAGTCGGTTACGAGCAGTACTTC,CASSNQRPGQGVGYEQYF
-,-,TRBV19,TRBJ1-1,TGTGCCAGTACCCTATCGGTCGTGAACACTGAAGCTTTCTTT,CASTLSVVNTEAFF
-,-,TRBV11-2,TRBJ1-3,TGTGCCAGCAGCTTCTACAGGAGTCGCTCTGGAAACACCATATATTTT,CASSFYRSRSGNTIYF
TRBD1,-,TRBV29-1,TRBJ1-1,TGCAGCGTTCAGACAGGGTGGTCTGAAGCTTTCTTT,CSVQTGWSEAFF
-,-,TRBV7-9,TRBJ1-2,TGTGCCATCTGGACAGCAACTAACTATGGCTACACCTTC,CAIWTATNYGYTF
-,-,TRBV7-2,TRBJ1-2,TGTGCCAGCAGCTTAGACAGGGCAGTCTACACCTTC,CASSLDRAVYTF
TRBD1,-,TRBV9,TRBJ1-3,TGTGCCAGCAGGTCGGGACAGGGAAACACCATATATTTT,CASRSGQGNTIYF
-,-,TRBV7-9,TRBJ1-6,TGTGCCAGCAGCTTAGCGTCCGGAGGGGTCTCACCCCTCCACTTT,CASSLASGGVSPLHF
-,once,TRBV5-1,TRBJ2-2,TGCGCCAGCAGCAAGGGGGGTACGAACACCGGGGAGCTGTTTTTT,CASSKGGTNTGELFF
-,-,TRBV5-1,TRBJ1-5,TGCGCCAGCAGCTTGGCCCCGGGTTCGTATCAGCCCCAGCATTTT,CASSLAPGSYQPQHF
-,-,TRBV18,TRBJ1-5,TGTGCCAGCTCACCCTTCTACACGGCAGGGTCTAATCAGCCCCAGCATTTT,CASSPFYTAGSNQPQHF
TRBD1,-,TRBV7-9,TRBJ1-2,TGTGCCAGCAGCTTAGACAGGGGTTATGGCTACACCTTC,CASSLDRGYGYTF
-,-,TRBV29-1,TRBJ1-1,TGCAGCGTTGACCTGGGGGTGGTGAACACTGAAGCTTTCTTT,CSVDLGVVNTEAFF
TRBD1,-,TRBV28,TRBJ1-4,TGTGCCAGCAGGGTACAGGGGGCCCTAACAACTAATGAAAAACTGTTTTTT,CASRVQGALTTNEKLFF
-,-,TRBV4-1,TRBJ2-7,TGCGCCAGCAGCCAATCTCCCCTGGACCTGACCTACGAGCAGTACTTC,CASSQSPLDLTYEQYF
-,once,TRBV5-5,TRBJ1-1,TGTGCCAGCAGCCGTACCCGGCAGAACACTGAAGCTTTCTTT,CASSRTRQNTEAFF
-,-,TRBV5-1,TRBJ1-4,TGCGCCAGCACCCCCGGGGCAACTAATGAAAAACTGTTTTTT,CASTPGATNEKLFF
-,-,TRBV21-1,TRBJ1-1,TGTGCCAGCAGGGAAATAAGGCATCTGAACACTGAAGCTTTCTTT,CASREIRHLNTEAFF
-,-,TRBV5-1,TRBJ1-3,TGCGCCAGCAGCTTGGCTACAGGGTGGGGAAACACCATATATTTT,CASSLATGWGNTIYF
-,-,TRBV18,TRBJ1-6,TGTGCCAGCTCACAATTCCGGGACCTGGGTATTTCACCCCTCCACTTT,CASSQFRDLGISPLHF
TRBD1,-,TRBV6-1,TRBJ1-3,TGTGCCGGGGACCAGGGGCAGGGGGTAAACACCATATATTTT,CAGDQGQGVNTIYF
TRBD1,-,TRBV5-1,TRBJ1-1,TGCGCCAGCAGCGGCCCGGGGGACAGGGGTAGATTGGCGACTGAAGCTTTCTTT,CASSGPGDRGRLATEAFF
-,-,TRBV5-4,TRBJ1-1,TGTGCCAGCAGAACTTATGGTCCCACGGCCCATGAAGCTTTCTTT,CASRTYGPTAHEAFF
TRBD1,once,TRBV19,TRBJ2-1,TGTGCCAGTAGTAGAAGGACAGGGGGGGATGAGCAGTTCTTC,CASSRRTGGDEQFF
-,-,TRBV7-9,TRBJ1-6,TGTGCCAGCAGCACTTTAGACTATAATTCACCCCTCCACTTT,CASSTLDYNSPLHF
TRBD1,few,TRBV27,TRBJ1-6,TGTGCCAGCAAGGGACAGGAGCCATTCCACTTT,CASKGQEPFHF
-,-,TRBV5-1,TRBJ2-1,TGCGCCAGCAGCTTCGGGAATTCCTACAATGAGCAGTTCTTC,CASSFGNSYNEQFF
-,-,TRBV5-1,TRBJ2-1,TGCGCCAGCAGCTTGGGACAGACCTCCTACAATGAGCAGTTCTTC,CASSLGQTSYNEQFF
TRBD1,-,TRBV5-6,TRBJ1-3,TGTGCCAGCAGCTTGTATGGGGACAGGGGCCTAGGAAACACCATATATTTT,CASSLYGDRGLGNTIYF
-,-,TRBV5-6,TRBJ2-1,TGTGCCAGCAGCGCAGCCTACAATGAGCAGTTCTTC,CASSAAYNEQFF
TRBD1,few,TRBV7-9,TRBJ1-5,TGTGCCAGCAGCTACACATGGACAGGGGGCGGGAATCAGCCCCAGCATTTT,CASSYTWTGGGNQPQHF
-,-,TRBV6-6,TRBJ2-7,TGTGCCAGCAGTCCCCCGAATACTCGGGAGCAGTACTTC,CASSPPNTREQYF
-,few,TRBV7-9,TRBJ1-5,TGTGCCAGCAGCTCCTCCTTGGGGCATCAGCCCCAGCATTTT,CASSSSLGHQPQHF
-,few,TRBV5-1,TRBJ1-1,TGCGCCAGCAGCTTGACATTTGGGTTGTTAACTGAAGCTTTCTTT,CASSLTFGLLTEAFF